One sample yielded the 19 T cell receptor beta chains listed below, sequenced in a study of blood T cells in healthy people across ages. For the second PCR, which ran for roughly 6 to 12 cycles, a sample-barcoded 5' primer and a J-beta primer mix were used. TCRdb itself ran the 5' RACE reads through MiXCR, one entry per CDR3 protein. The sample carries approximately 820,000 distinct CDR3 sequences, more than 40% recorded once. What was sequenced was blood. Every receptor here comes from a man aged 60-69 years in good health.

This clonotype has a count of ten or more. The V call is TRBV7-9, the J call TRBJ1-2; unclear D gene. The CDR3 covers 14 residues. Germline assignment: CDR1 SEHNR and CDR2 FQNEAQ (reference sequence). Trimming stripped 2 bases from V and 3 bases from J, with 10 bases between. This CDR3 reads CASSLYDPDYGYTF. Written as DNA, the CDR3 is TGTGCCAGCAGCTTATACGACCCCGACTATGGCTACACCTTC.

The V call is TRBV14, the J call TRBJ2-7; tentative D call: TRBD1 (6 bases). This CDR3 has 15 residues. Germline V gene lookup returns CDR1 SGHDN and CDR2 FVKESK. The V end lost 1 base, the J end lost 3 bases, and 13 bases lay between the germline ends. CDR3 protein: CASSQGPGDVYEQYF. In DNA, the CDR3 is TGTGCCAGCAGCCAAGGCCCAGGGGATGTCTACGAGCAGTACTTC. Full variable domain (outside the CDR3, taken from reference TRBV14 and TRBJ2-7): EAGVTQFPSHSVIEKGQTVTLRCDPISGHDNLYWYRRVMGKEIKFLLHFVKESKQDESGMPNNRFLAERTGGTYSTLKVQPAELEDSGVYFCASSQGPGDVYEQYFGPGTRLTVT.

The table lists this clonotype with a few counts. The CDR3 DNA reads as TGTGCCAGTAGCCTGGGACAGGGACGCGGGGAGACCCAGTACTTC. Encoded protein: CASSLGQGRGETQYF. The genes are TRBV19 and TRBJ2-5, with 9 bases lining up with TRBD1. The CDR3 sequence is 15 residues long. Germline values: CDR1 LNHDA, CDR2 SQIVND (reference sequence). With V trimmed by 6 bases and J by 5 bases, 10 bases remained unmatched.

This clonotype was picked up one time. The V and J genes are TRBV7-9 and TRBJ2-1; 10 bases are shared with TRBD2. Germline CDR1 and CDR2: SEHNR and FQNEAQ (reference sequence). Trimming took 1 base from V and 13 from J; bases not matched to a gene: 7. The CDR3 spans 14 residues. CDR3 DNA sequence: TGTGCCAGCAGCTTAGTACTAGCGGGGACCGATCAGTTCTTC. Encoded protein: CASSLVLAGTDQFF.

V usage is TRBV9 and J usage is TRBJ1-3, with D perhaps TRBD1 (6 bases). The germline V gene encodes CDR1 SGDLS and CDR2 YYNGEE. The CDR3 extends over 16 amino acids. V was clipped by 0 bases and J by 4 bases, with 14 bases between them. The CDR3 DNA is TGTGCCAGCAGCGTAGTTCAGGGGCCTCCAGGAAACACCATATATTTT. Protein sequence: CASSVVQGPPGNTIYF.

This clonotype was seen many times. Written as DNA, the CDR3 is TGCAGCGTTGCTCCGGGACCGATCCACGAGCAGTACTTC. It yields the protein CSVAPGPIHEQYF. This chain links TRBV29-1 with TRBJ2-7; D tentatively fits TRBD1 or TRBD2 (5 bases each). The CDR3 runs to 13 residues. Germline V lookup: CDR1 SQVTM, CDR2 ANQGSEA. V was clipped by 4 bases and J by 5 bases, with 15 bases between them.

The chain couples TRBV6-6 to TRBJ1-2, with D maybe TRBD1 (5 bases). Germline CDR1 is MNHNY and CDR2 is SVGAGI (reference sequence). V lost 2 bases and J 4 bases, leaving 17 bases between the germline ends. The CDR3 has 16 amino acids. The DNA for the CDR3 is TGTGCCAGCAGTTACGCATCCCCTTTAACAGGCTATGGCTACACCTTC. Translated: CASSYASPLTGYGYTF.

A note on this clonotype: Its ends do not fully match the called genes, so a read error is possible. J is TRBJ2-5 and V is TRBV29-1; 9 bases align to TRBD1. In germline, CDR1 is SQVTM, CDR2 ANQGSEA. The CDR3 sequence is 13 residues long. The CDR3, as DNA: TGCAGCGTCGAAGGACAGGGGACGGAGACCCAGTACTTC. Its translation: CSVEGQGTETQYF.

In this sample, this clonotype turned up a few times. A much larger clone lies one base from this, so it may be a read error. The CDR3 coding sequence is TGTGCCAGCAGCCAAGGAGGAGAGGTGTATGAGCAGTACTTC. This gives the protein CASSQGGEVYEQYF. The rearrangement joins TRBV3-1 to TRBJ2-7; unclear D gene. V was trimmed by 1 base and J by 7 bases, leaving 14 bases between them. Germline CDR1 LGHDT, CDR2 YNNKEL (reference sequence). CDR3 length: 14 amino acids.

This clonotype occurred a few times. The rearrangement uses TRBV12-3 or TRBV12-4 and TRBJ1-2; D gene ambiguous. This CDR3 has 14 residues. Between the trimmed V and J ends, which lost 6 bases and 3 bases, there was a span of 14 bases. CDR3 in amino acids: CASSRPSGDYGYTF. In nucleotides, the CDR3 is TGTGCCAGCAGCCGACCATCCGGGGACTATGGCTACACCTTC.

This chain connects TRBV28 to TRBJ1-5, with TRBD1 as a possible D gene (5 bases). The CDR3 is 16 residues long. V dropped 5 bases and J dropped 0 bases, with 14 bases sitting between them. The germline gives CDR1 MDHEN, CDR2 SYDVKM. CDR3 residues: CASSQGGNRSNQPQHF. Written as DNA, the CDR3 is TGTGCCAGCAGTCAGGGAGGAAACCGTAGCAATCAGCCCCAGCATTTT.

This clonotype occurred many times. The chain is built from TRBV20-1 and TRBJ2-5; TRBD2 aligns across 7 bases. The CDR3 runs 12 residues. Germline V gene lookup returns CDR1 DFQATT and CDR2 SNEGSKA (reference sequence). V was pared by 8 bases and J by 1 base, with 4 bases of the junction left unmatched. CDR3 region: CSRRGIQETQYF. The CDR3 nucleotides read TGCAGTCGGCGGGGGATCCAAGAGACCCAGTACTTC.

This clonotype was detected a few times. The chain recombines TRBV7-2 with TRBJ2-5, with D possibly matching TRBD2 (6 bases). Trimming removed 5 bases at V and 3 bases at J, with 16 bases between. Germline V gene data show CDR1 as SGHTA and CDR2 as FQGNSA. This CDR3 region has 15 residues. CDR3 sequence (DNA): TGTGCCAGCAGCCGGCGGGACGGAGCAGAAGAGACCCAGTACTTC. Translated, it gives CASSRRDGAEETQYF.

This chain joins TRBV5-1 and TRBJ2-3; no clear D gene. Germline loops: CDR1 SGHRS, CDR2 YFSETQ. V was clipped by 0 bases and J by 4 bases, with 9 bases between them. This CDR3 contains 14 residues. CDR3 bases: TGCGCCAGCAGCTTGGGGGTAGCATCAGATACGCAGTATTTT. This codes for CASSLGVASDTQYF.

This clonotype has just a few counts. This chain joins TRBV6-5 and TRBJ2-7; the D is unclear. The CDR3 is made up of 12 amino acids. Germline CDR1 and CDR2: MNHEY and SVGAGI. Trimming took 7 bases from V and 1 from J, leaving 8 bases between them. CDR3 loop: CASTSQSYEQYF. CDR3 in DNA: TGTGCCAGCACTTCCCAGTCCTACGAGCAGTACTTC.

CDR3 DNA: TGTGCCTGGAATACGGCGGCAGATACGCAGTATTTT. Encoded protein: CAWNTAADTQYF. The chain joins TRBV30 to TRBJ2-3; D remains unclear. Trimming removed 4 bases from V and 4 bases from J, with 9 bases in between. CDR1 is GTSNPN and CDR2 is SVGIG in the germline V gene (reference sequence). CDR3 length: 12 amino acids. Together with reference TRBV30 and TRBJ2-3, the CDR3 gives the full variable domain: SQTIHQWPATLVQPVGSPLSLECTVEGTSNPNLYWYRQAAGRGLQLLFYSVGIGQISSEVPQNLSASRPQDRQFILSSKKLLLSDSGFYLCAWNTAADTQYFGPGTRLTVL.

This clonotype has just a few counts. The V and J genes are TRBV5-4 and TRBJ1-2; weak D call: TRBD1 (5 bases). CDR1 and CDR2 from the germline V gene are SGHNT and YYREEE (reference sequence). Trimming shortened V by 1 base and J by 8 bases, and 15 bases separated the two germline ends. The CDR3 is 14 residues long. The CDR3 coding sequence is TGTGCCAGCAGCTTGCAGACAGATTCTTACGGCTACACCTTC. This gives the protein CASSLQTDSYGYTF.

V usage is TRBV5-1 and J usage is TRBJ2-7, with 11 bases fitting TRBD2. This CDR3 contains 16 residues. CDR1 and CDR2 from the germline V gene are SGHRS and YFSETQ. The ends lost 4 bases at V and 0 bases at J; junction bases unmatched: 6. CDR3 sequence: CASSRGTSGYSYEQYF. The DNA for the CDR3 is TGCGCCAGCAGCCGCGGGACTAGCGGTTACTCCTACGAGCAGTACTTC.

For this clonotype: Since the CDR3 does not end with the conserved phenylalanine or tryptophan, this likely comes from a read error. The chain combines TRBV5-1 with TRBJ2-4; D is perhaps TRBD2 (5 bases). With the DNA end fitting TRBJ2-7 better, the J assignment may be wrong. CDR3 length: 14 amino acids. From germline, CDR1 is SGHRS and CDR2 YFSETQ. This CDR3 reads CASSGRTSGYEQYL. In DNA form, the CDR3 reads TGCGCCAGCAGCGGACGGACTTCGGGGTACGAGCAGTACTTA.